These 31 T cell receptor beta chains originate from one sample sequenced in a study of T cells in Graves' hyperthyroidism and ophthalmopathy. There were TCR beta CDR3 regions amplified from RNA transcripts. The TCR CDR3 first-round RT-PCR relied on the HTBI primer set. TCRdb independently ran MiXCR on the multiplex PCR reads; one entry per CDR3 protein. Seen here are some 620,000 distinct CDR3 sequences, around 15% observed once, and the top ten hold 3% to 4%. Material: blood. These receptors all stem from a woman in her twenties or thirties with Graves' hyperthyroidism.

In this sample, this clonotype turned up many times. This sequence joins TRBV28 and TRBJ1-5, with D uncertain. With 7 bases removed from V and 2 bases from J, the gap between germline ends came to 15 bases. In germline, CDR1 is MDHEN, CDR2 SYDVKM. The CDR3 has 15 residues. Written as DNA, the CDR3 is TGTGCCAGCACCAGTGATGGGCTTGGCAATCAGCCCCAGCATTTT. This encodes CASTSDGLGNQPQHF.

A few counts support this clonotype. The chain couples TRBV7-2 to TRBJ2-2; 8 nucleotides align to TRBD2. There are 14 residues in the CDR3. With V trimmed by 7 bases and J by 2 bases, 3 bases remained unmatched. CDR1 is SGHTA, CDR2 FQGNSA, per germline. This chain's CDR3 is CASKGLGNTGELFF. DNA for the CDR3: TGTGCCAGCAAGGGACTAGGAAACACCGGGGAGCTGTTTTTT.

Concerning this clonotype: A single base separates this from a much larger clone, so it may be a read error. This chain links TRBV6-1 with TRBJ2-7, with D perhaps TRBD2 (6 bases). Germline CDR1 MNHNS, CDR2 SASEGT. The CDR3 loop spans 16 amino acids. CDR3 protein: CASSEYSGAGNYGQYF. In DNA, the CDR3 is TGTGCCAGCAGTGAATACAGTGGTGCGGGAAACTACGGGCAGTACTTC.

The chain carries TRBV7-3 and TRBJ2-3; tentatively, D is TRBD2 (5 bases). V dropped 4 bases and J dropped 2 bases, with 16 bases sitting between them. The CDR3 runs to 16 residues. Germline loops: CDR1 SGHTA, CDR2 FQGTGA. This CDR3 reads CASSSGLSPHTDTQYF. The CDR3 DNA follows: TGTGCCAGCAGCTCAGGACTCTCTCCCCACACAGATACGCAGTATTTT.

Comments on this clonotype: A much larger clone is a single base away; this may be a read error. The chain combines TRBV7-2 with TRBJ1-3, with D possibly matching TRBD1 (5 bases). CDR3 length: 13 residues. Germline assignment: CDR1 SGHTA and CDR2 FQGNSA. V was clipped by 7 bases and J by 5 bases, with 12 bases between them. The CDR3 DNA reads TGTGCCAGCACTCAGGGCAGAAGAAACACCATATATTTT. The encoded protein is CASTQGRRNTIYF. Full variable domain (missing parts from reference TRBV7-2 and TRBJ1-3): GAGVSQSPSNKVTEKGKDVELRCDPISGHTALYWYRQSLGQGLEFLIYFQGNSAPDKSGLPSDRFSAERTGGSVSTLTIQRTQQEDSAVYLCASTQGRRNTIYFGEGSWLTVV.

This clonotype was observed at least ten times. The genes are TRBV2 and TRBJ2-7; 8 nucleotides line up with TRBD1. This CDR3 is 14 amino acids long. Germline V gene sequence: CDR1 SNHLY, CDR2 FYNNEI. V shed 8 bases and J 0 bases; nucleotides not matched to a gene: 6. In nucleotides, the CDR3 is TGTGCCAGCGGACAGGGACGGACCTCCTACGAGCAGTACTTC. This codes for CASGQGRTSYEQYF.

This clonotype was recorded many times. The J gene is TRBJ1-1, the V gene TRBV28; D is unclear. CDR3 length: 15 amino acids. Trimming cost V 1 base and J 3 bases, with 12 bases left between them. CDR1 and CDR2 (germline): MDHEN, SYDVKM. The CDR3 DNA reads as TGTGCCAGCAGTTTATCAGTCGCCCGGGACACTGAAGCTTTCTTT. It codes for CASSLSVARDTEAFF.

This clonotype was seen many times. This chain joins TRBV11-2 and TRBJ2-5; 12 bases map to TRBD2. The CDR3 has 15 residues. Losses at the gene ends were 4 bases for V and 2 bases for J; bases not matched to a gene: 2. In germline, CDR1 is SGHAT, CDR2 FQNNGV. CDR3: CASSSGLAGQETQYF. The CDR3, as DNA: TGTGCCAGCAGCTCCGGACTAGCGGGACAAGAGACCCAGTACTTC.

This clonotype was detected many times. The chain combines TRBV15 with TRBJ2-1; TRBD2 might be the D (7 bases). The V gene's germline CDR1 is LNHNV and CDR2 YYDKDF (reference sequence). CDR3 length: 14 amino acids. Trimming took 2 bases from V and 9 from J, leaving 14 bases between them. CDR3 nucleotide sequence: TGTGCCACCAGCAGATGGAAGGGAGGGGGTGAGCAGTTCTTC. This sequence encodes CATSRWKGGGEQFF.

The V call is TRBV4-2, the J call TRBJ1-3; TRBD1 agrees at 8 bases. This CDR3 has 17 residues. Looked up from germline, CDR1 is LGHNA and CDR2 is YNFKEQ. Losses at the gene ends were 0 bases for V and 0 bases for J; bases not matched to a gene: 4. CDR3 nucleotide sequence: TGTGCCAGCAGCCAAGATCCCGGGACAGGCTCTGGAAACACCATATATTTT. This encodes CASSQDPGTGSGNTIYF.

The V call is TRBV6-1, the J call TRBJ1-2; a weak D match, TRBD1 (5 bases). The germline V and J ends were trimmed by 5 bases and 1 base, with 8 bases remaining between them. CDR1 MNHNS and CDR2 SASEGT come from the germline V gene. This CDR3 has 13 residues. The CDR3: CASSRGNNYGYTF. The CDR3 coding sequence is TGTGCCAGCAGTCGGGGGAATAACTATGGCTACACCTTC.

Points on this clonotype: A single base separates this from a much larger clone, so it may be a read error. This chain uses TRBV11-3 with TRBJ2-3; D is perhaps TRBD1 (6 bases). Germline V gene sequence: CDR1 SGHNT, CDR2 YENEEA. This CDR3 contains 15 residues. V was cut by 5 bases and J by 2 bases, with 14 bases left in between. The chain's CDR3 is CASSSSGTPTDTQYF. The CDR3, as DNA: TGTGCCAGCAGCAGTTCGGGGACACCCACAGATACGCAGTATTTT.

This clonotype was counted many times. The rearrangement links TRBV29-1 to TRBJ1-1; D might be TRBD1 (6 bases). Trimming took off 8 bases at V and 6 bases at J, with 19 bases between the two ends. CDR3 length: 13 residues. Germline V gene sequence: CDR1 SQVTM, CDR2 ANQGSEA. The CDR3: CSTGGGLGSEAFF. In DNA, the CDR3 is TGCAGCACCGGGGGGGGGCTAGGTTCTGAAGCTTTCTTT. Combining the CDR3 with reference TRBV29-1 and TRBJ1-1 gives the whole variable domain SAVISQKPSRDICQRGTSLTIQCQVDSQVTMMFWYRQQPGQSLTLIATANQGSEATYESGFVIDKFPISRPNLTFSTLTVSNMSPEDSSIYLCSTGGGLGSEAFFGQGTRLTVV.

This clonotype was recorded a few times. CDR3 bases: TGTGCCAGTAGCAAGGGTAGCGGACAAGAGACCCAGTACTTC. Its protein product is CASSKGSGQETQYF. This chain connects TRBV25-1 to TRBJ2-5; D is perhaps TRBD2 (6 bases). The V end lost 9 bases, the J end lost 2 bases, and 16 bases lay between the germline ends. The CDR3 has 14 residues. Germline CDR1 and CDR2: MGHDK and SYGVNS.

The chain uses TRBV6-1 and TRBJ1-2; no firm D call. V was shortened by 2 bases and J by 10 bases, with 17 bases between the two germline ends. Germline-derived CDR1 and CDR2 are MNHNS and SASEGT. The CDR3 runs to 14 residues. CDR3 bases: TGTGCCAGCAGTGAACTTGGCGGAATGGCAGCCTACACCTTC. Amino acids: CASSELGGMAAYTF.

About this clonotype: A junction boundary mismatches the germline segment, possibly from a read error. The chain carries TRBV12-5 and TRBJ1-3; no clear D gene. This CDR3 region has 15 residues. The germline V gene encodes CDR1 LGHNT and CDR2 FRNRAP. In DNA, the CDR3 is TGTGCTGGTGGCTCGGCCCTCGGACCCGGAAACACCATATATTTT. Its translation: CAGGSALGPGNTIYF.

This clonotype was seen at least ten times. J is TRBJ2-7 and V is TRBV28, with 11 positions matching TRBD1. The CDR3 runs to 18 residues. Germline lookup yields CDR1 MDHEN and CDR2 SYDVKM. V shed 1 base, J shed 4 bases, and the junction held 12 bases outside the gene matches. Here the CDR3 DNA reads TGTGCCAGCAGTTTATATAACCCACGGACAGGGGGCTTATACGAGCAGTACTTC. This codes for CASSLYNPRTGGLYEQYF.

V and J are TRBV14 and TRBJ1-1, with 10 bases matching TRBD1. V shed 5 bases, J shed 11 bases, and the junction held 8 bases outside the gene matches. Germline V gives CDR1 SGHDN, CDR2 FVKESK. The CDR3 totals 13 residues. CDR3 protein: CASSVSPGQGAFF. CDR3 coding DNA: TGTGCCAGCAGCGTGTCTCCGGGACAGGGGGCTTTCTTT.

This clonotype was detected only a few times. The rearrangement links TRBV29-1 to TRBJ2-1, with 11 bases lining up with TRBD2. Germline V gene lookup returns CDR1 SQVTM and CDR2 ANQGSEA. CDR3 length equals 16 residues. V lost 3 bases, J lost 0 bases, and 4 bases stayed unmatched. CDR3 region: CSVEGLAASSYNEQFF. The CDR3 bases are TGCAGCGTTGAGGGACTAGCGGCAAGCTCCTACAATGAGCAGTTCTTC.

As to this clonotype: A single base separates this from a much larger clone, so it may be a read error. The rearrangement joins TRBV29-1 to TRBJ2-7, with TRBD1 identical over 7 bases. J lost 7 bases, V lost 3 bases, and 12 bases had no gene match. The CDR3 covers 14 residues. Germline CDR1 reads SQVTM; CDR2 reads ANQGSEA. CDR3 loop: CSVEGQLLSGEQYF. The CDR3 DNA is TGCAGCGTTGAGGGACAGTTGCTCTCGGGGGAGCAGTACTTC.

Many counts were recorded for this clonotype. The rearrangement joins TRBV3-1 to TRBJ2-7, with TRBD1 matching over 9 bases. This CDR3 spans 13 amino acids. Germline CDR1 LGHDT, CDR2 YNNKEL (reference sequence). The junction had 5 bases not matched to a gene; V was cut back by 6 bases and J by 5 bases. The CDR3 nucleotides are TGTGCCAGCAGGGGGACAGGGAGGCACGAGCAGTACTTC. This codes for CASRGTGRHEQYF.

This clonotype was detected many times. The J gene is TRBJ2-2, the V gene TRBV30; D remains unclear. CDR1 is GTSNPN, CDR2 SVGIG, per germline (reference sequence). This CDR3 region has 11 residues. Trimming pared 2 bases from V and 7 bases from J, leaving 5 bases between. The DNA for the CDR3 is TGTGCCTGGAGTAGTTTCGGGGAGCTGTTTTTT. It translates to CAWSSFGELFF.

This clonotype came up many times. The J gene is TRBJ2-7, the V gene TRBV6-6, with D possibly TRBD2 on 5 matching bases. The CDR3 runs 17 residues. Germline V gives CDR1 MNHNY, CDR2 SVGAGI (reference sequence). Trimming shortened V by 1 base and J by 4 bases, and 20 bases separated the two germline ends. Here the CDR3 DNA reads TGTGCCAGCAGTTACTTTGGAGGTGGCCGCAGTTCGTACGAGCAGTACTTC. This codes for CASSYFGGGRSSYEQYF.

This clonotype was observed at least ten times. The chain has TRBV7-3 and TRBJ2-5, with 9 bases matching TRBD1. CDR1 and CDR2 from the germline V gene are SGHTA and FQGTGA. With 5 bases clipped from V and 2 bases from J, the junction kept 9 bases outside the gene matches. The CDR3 spans 16 residues. In DNA form, the CDR3 reads TGTGCCAGCAGCCCGTCTGGGGGACAGGGACAAGAGACCCAGTACTTC. The encoded protein is CASSPSGGQGQETQYF. Looking up the rest from reference TRBV7-3 and TRBJ2-5 gives the full variable domain: GAGVSQTPSNKVTEKGKYVELRCDPISGHTALYWYRQSLGQGPEFLIYFQGTGAADDSGLPNDRFFAVRPEGSVSTLKIQRTERGDSAVYLCASSPSGGQGQETQYFGPGTRLLVL.

The CDR3 bases are TGTGCCAGCAGCTTAGTGGAGGGCCCGATTTGGGAGCAGTACTTC. Protein product: CASSLVEGPIWEQYF. The chain carries TRBV7-9 and TRBJ2-7, with D maybe TRBD2 (6 bases). This CDR3 comprises 15 residues. The germline CDR1 and CDR2 sequences are SEHNR and FQNEAQ (reference sequence). Trimming removed 1 base from V and 7 bases from J, with 17 bases in between. Full variable domain (remainder filled in from reference TRBV7-9 and TRBJ2-7): DTGVSQNPRHKITKRGQNVTFRCDPISEHNRLYWYRQTLGQGPEFLTYFQNEAQLEKSRLLSDRFSAERPKGSFSTLEIQRTEQGDSAMYLCASSLVEGPIWEQYFGPGTRLTVT.

Notes on this clonotype: It may be a read error: a sequence one base away is much more abundant. The chain has TRBV6-1 and TRBJ2-7; the match to TRBD1 covers 8 bases. V shed 4 bases, J shed 6 bases, and the junction held 8 bases outside the gene matches. The CDR3 spans 14 residues. The germline V gene encodes CDR1 MNHNS and CDR2 SASEGT. The CDR3 protein is CASSARTGRGEQYF. The CDR3 region has the DNA TGTGCCAGCAGTGCTAGGACAGGGCGGGGCGAGCAGTACTTC.

As regards this clonotype: In this CDR3 the conserved last residue, phenylalanine or tryptophan, is missing, so a read error is likely. The genes are TRBV12-3 or TRBV12-4 and TRBJ1-1; D possibly corresponds to TRBD1 (5 bases). Trimming took off 7 bases at V and 4 bases at J, with 16 bases between the two ends. The CDR3 covers 14 residues. CDR3 sequence reads: CASTPLRRGTEAFL. As DNA, the CDR3 is TGTGCCAGCACCCCCCTGAGGAGGGGCACTGAAGCTTTCCTT.

This chain uses TRBV24-1 with TRBJ2-1; 8 nucleotides align to TRBD1. The CDR3 is made up of 12 amino acids. Germline trimming cut 9 bases from V and 3 bases from J; bases unmatched to any gene: 0. Germline CDR1 reads KGHDR; CDR2 reads SFDVKD. CDR3 sequence (DNA): TGTGCCACCGGACAGGGCTACAATGAGCAGTTCTTC. As protein: CATGQGYNEQFF.

This clonotype showed up many times. The J gene is TRBJ2-7, the V gene TRBV27, with 8 bases identical to TRBD1. Germline-derived CDR1 and CDR2 are MNHEY and SMNVEV (reference sequence). V was pared by 4 bases and J by 7 bases, with 9 bases of the junction left unmatched. The CDR3 is made up of 14 amino acids. The CDR3 sequence is CASSSRTGRGEQYF. In nucleotides, the CDR3 is TGTGCCAGCAGTTCCAGGACAGGGAGAGGGGAGCAGTACTTC.

Ten or more counts support this clonotype. V and J are TRBV28 and TRBJ2-2, with 8 bases aligning to TRBD1. CDR3 length: 16 amino acids. The V gene end was trimmed by 4 bases and the J gene end by 1 base; junction bases not matched to a gene: 5. The germline gives CDR1 MDHEN, CDR2 SYDVKM. CDR3 coding DNA: TGTGCCAGCAGTTACAGGGGGTTGCTGAACACCGGGGAGCTGTTTTTT. Its protein is CASSYRGLLNTGELFF.

This clonotype was counted at least ten times. The chain combines TRBV10-3 with TRBJ2-1, with D perhaps TRBD1 (6 bases). CDR1 and CDR2 (germline): ENHRY, SYGVKD. The CDR3 consists of 14 residues. Trimming left V 6 bases short and J 7 bases short, with 16 bases between. The CDR3 region has the DNA TGTGCCATCAGGGAACAGGGTTCTTCGAATGAGCAGTTCTTC. Its translation is CAIREQGSSNEQFF.